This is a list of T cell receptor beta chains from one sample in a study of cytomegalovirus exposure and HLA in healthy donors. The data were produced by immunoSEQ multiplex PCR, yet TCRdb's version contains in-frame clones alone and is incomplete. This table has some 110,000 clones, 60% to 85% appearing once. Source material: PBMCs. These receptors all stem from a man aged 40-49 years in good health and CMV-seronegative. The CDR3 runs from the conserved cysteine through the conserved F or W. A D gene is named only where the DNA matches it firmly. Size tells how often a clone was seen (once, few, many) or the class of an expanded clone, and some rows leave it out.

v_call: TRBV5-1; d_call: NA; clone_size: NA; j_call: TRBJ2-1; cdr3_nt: TGCGCCAGCAGCTTGGCCGGCGGCAATGAGCAGTTCTTC; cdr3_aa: CASSLAGGNEQFF
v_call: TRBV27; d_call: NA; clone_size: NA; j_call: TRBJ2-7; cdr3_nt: TGTGCCAGCAGTTTAGCAGGGACCTACGAGCAGTACTTC; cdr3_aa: CASSLAGTYEQYF
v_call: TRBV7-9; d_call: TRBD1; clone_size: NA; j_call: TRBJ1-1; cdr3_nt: TGTGCCAGCAGCTTAGGAGCCCGCAGGGGGCGAAACACTGAAGCTTTCTTT; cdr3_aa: CASSLGARRGRNTEAFF
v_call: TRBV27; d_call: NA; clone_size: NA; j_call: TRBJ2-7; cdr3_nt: TGTGCCAGCAGTTTTGAGGGAGAAGTCTACGAGCAGTACTTC; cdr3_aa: CASSFEGEVYEQYF
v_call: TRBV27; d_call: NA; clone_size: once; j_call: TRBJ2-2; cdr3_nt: TGTGCCAGCAGTTTTTCCGCCGGGGAGCTGTTTTTT; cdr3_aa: CASSFSAGELFF
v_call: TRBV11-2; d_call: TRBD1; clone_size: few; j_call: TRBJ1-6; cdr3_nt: TGTGCCAGCAGCTTAGGGGACAGGGGACCTAATTCACCCCTCCACTTT; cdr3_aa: CASSLGDRGPNSPLHF
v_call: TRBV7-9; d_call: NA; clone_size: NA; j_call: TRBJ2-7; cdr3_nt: TGTGCCAGCAGCCTAGGGTTGGCCGAGCAGTACTTC; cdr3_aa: CASSLGLAEQYF
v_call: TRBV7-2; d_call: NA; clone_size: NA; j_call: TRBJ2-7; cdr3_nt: TGTACCAGCAGCTCGACAAGAGCCTACGAGCAGTACTTC; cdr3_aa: CTSSSTRAYEQYF
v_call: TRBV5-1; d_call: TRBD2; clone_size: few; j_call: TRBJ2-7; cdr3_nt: TGCGCCAGCAGCTTCGGCCTAGCGGATTCCTACGAGCAGTACTTC; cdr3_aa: CASSFGLADSYEQYF
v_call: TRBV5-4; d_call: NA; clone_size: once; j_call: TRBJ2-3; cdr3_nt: TGTGCCAGCAGCCCCCTCAGGGGGGCCATTCCTAGCACAGATACGCAGTATTTT; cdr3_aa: CASSPLRGAIPSTDTQYF
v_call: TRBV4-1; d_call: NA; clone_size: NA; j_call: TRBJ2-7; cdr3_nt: TGCGCCAGCAGCTTTAGGACAGAGTCTTACGAGCAGTACTTC; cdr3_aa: CASSFRTESYEQYF
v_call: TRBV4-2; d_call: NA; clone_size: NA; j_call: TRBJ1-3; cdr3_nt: TGTGCCAGCAGCCAAGGCAGGGAGGGCACCATATATTTT; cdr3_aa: CASSQGREGTIYF
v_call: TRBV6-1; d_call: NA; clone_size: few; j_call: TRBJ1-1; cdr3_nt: TGTGCCAGCAAGGGTTCAGGGCGGAACACTGAAGCTTTCTTT; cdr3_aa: CASKGSGRNTEAFF
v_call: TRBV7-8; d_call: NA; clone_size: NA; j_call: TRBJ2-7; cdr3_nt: TGTGCCAGCAGCCCACCAGACTACGAGCAGTACTTC; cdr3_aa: CASSPPDYEQYF
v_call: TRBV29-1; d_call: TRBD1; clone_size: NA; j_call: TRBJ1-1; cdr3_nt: TGCAGCGCCGGACAGGGATTGAACACTGAAGCTTTCTTT; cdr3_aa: CSAGQGLNTEAFF
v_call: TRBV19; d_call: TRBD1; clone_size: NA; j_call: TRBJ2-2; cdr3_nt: TGTGCCAGTATTCGTCAGGGACAGGGATACACCGGGGAGCTGTTTTTT; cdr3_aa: CASIRQGQGYTGELFF
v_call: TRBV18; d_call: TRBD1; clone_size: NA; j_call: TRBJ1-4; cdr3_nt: TGTGCCAGCTCACCGCGGCCAGGGGGGACTGAAAAACTGTTTTTT; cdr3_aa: CASSPRPGGTEKLFF
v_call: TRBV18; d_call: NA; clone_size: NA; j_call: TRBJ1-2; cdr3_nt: TGTGCCAGCTCAAACCTGGACAGTAATGGCTACACCTTC; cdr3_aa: CASSNLDSNGYTF
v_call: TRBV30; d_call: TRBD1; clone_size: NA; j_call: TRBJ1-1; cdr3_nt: TGTGCCTGGAGTGTACAGGGGATGACTGAAGCTTTCTTT; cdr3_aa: CAWSVQGMTEAFF
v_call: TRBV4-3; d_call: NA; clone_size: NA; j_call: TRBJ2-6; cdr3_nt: TGCGCCAGCAGCCAAACAGGAACTGGGGCCAACGTCCTGACTTTC; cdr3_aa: CASSQTGTGANVLTF
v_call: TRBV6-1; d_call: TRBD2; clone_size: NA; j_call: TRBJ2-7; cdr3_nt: TGTGCCAGCAGTGGGCTAGCGGGCGAGCAGTACTTC; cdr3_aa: CASSGLAGEQYF
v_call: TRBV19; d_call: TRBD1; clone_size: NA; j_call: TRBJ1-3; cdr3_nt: TGTGCCAGTAGTATGGGCAGGGGGCAAGGAAACACCATATATTTT; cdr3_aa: CASSMGRGQGNTIYF
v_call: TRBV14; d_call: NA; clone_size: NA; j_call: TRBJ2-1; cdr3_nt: TGTGCCAGCAGCCAAGCCCTCGGCGGTCCGGGATTCTACAATGAGCAGTTCTTC; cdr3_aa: CASSQALGGPGFYNEQFF
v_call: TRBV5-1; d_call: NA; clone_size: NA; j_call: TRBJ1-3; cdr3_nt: TGCGCCAGCAGTCCGATGGCTGCTGGAAACACCATATATTTT; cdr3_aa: CASSPMAAGNTIYF
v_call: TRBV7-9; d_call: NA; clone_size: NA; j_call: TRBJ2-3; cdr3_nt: TGTGCCAGCAGCTTCCCCAGAAAAGGGGTTGGCACAGATACGCAGTATTTT; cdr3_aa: CASSFPRKGVGTDTQYF
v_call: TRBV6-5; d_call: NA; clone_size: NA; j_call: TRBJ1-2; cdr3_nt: TGTGCCAGCACTGAAGGGGCTGGGGGCTACACCTTC; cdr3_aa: CASTEGAGGYTF
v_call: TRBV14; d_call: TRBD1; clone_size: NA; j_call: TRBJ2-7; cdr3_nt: TGTGCCAGCAGCCTCAGGACAGGGAAATACGAGCAGTACTTC; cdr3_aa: CASSLRTGKYEQYF
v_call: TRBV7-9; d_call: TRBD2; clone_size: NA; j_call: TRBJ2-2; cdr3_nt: TGTGCCAGCAGCCACCGGACTAGCAGCGGGGAGCTGTTTTTT; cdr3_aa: CASSHRTSSGELFF
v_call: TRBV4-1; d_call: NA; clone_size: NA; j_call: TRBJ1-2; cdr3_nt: TGCGCCAGCAGCCAAGATACCGGGGGGAACTATGGCTACACCTTC; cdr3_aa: CASSQDTGGNYGYTF
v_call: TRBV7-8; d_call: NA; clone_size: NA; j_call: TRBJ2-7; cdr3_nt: TGTGCCAGCAGCTTAGCCCTCCGGGAGACCTACGAGCAGTACTTC; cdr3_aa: CASSLALRETYEQYF
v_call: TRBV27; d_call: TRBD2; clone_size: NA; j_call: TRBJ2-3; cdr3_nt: TGTGCCAGCATGCCCGGGACTAGCGGGGGGAGGGATACGCAGTATTTT; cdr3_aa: CASMPGTSGGRDTQYF
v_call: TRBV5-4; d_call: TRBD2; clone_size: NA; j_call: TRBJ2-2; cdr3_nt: TGTGCCAGCAGCTTTTCCAGCGGGAGTGGGGAGCTGTTTTTT; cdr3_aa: CASSFSSGSGELFF
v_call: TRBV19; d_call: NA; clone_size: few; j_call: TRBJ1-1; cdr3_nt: TGTGCCAGTAGTATGGAGGGGAGGCCTAACACTGAAGCTTTCTTT; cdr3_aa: CASSMEGRPNTEAFF
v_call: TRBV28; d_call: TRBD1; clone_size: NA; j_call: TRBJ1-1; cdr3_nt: TGTGCCAGCAGTTCACCGGGACAGGGGGTGGGTGAAGCTTTCTTT; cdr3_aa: CASSSPGQGVGEAFF
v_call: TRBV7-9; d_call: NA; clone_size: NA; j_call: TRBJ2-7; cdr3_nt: TGTGCCAGCAGGTCCGAGAGTCGGTCCTACGAGCAGTACTTC; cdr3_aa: CASRSESRSYEQYF
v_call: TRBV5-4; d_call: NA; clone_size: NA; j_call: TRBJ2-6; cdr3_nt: TGTGCCAGCAGCTTGCAGGGGCGCGATTCGTCCGGGGCCAACGTCCTGACTTTC; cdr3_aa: CASSLQGRDSSGANVLTF
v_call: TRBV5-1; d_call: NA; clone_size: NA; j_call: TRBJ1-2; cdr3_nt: TGCGCCAGCAGCTTGGTTGCCAGGGTGGATGGCTACACCTTC; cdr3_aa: CASSLVARVDGYTF
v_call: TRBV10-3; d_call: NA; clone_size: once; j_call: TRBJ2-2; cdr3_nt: TGTGCCATGGGCCCGTGGACCGGGGAGCTGTTTTTT; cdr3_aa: CAMGPWTGELFF
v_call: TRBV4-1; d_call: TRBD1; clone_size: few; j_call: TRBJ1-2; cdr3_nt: TGCGCCAGCACCCGGACAGGGTCGGGCTATGGCTACACCTTC; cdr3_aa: CASTRTGSGYGYTF
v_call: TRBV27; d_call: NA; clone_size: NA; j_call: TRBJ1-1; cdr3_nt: TGTGCCAGCAGTCCCCCGGGATACGCTGGGGCTGAAGCTTTCTTT; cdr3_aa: CASSPPGYAGAEAFF
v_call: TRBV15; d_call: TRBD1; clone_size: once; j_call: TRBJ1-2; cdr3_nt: TGTGCCACCAGCAGGACAGGGGGCGGACGTAACTATGGCTACACCTTC; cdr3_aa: CATSRTGGGRNYGYTF
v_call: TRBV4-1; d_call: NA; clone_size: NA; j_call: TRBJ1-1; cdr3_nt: TGCGCCAGCAGCCAAGTAAGAGCCAACTCCGAAGCTTTCTTT; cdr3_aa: CASSQVRANSEAFF
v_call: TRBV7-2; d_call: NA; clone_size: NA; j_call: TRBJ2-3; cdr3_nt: TGTGCCAGCAGCTTAGGAGTGGGAGCGAAGTCAGATACGCAGTATTTT; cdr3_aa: CASSLGVGAKSDTQYF
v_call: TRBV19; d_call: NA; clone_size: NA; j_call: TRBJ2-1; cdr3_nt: TGTGCCAGTAGTCAGGGGATTGAGCAGTTCTTC; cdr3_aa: CASSQGIEQFF
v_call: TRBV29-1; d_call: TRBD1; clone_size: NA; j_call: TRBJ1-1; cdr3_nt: TGCAGCGTCCTTATAGGGGGCAGGATGAACACTGAAGCTTTCTTT; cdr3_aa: CSVLIGGRMNTEAFF
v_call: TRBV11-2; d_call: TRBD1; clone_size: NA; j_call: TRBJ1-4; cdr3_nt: TGTGCCAGCAAGACGACAGGGGGCGGTGAAAAACTGTTTTTT; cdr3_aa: CASKTTGGGEKLFF
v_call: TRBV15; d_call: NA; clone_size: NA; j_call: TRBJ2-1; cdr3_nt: TGTGCCACCAGCAGAGATGCGGCAGGGGTGACGATCAATGAGCAGTTCTTC; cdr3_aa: CATSRDAAGVTINEQFF
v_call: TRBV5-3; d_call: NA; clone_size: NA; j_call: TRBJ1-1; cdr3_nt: TGTGCCAGAAGCGTCAGGGAGGGCACTGAAGCTTTCTTT; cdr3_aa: CARSVREGTEAFF
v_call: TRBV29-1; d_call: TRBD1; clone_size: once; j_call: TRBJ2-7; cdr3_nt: TGCAGCGTTTGGACAGGGGGATCCTACGAGCAGTACTTC; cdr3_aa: CSVWTGGSYEQYF